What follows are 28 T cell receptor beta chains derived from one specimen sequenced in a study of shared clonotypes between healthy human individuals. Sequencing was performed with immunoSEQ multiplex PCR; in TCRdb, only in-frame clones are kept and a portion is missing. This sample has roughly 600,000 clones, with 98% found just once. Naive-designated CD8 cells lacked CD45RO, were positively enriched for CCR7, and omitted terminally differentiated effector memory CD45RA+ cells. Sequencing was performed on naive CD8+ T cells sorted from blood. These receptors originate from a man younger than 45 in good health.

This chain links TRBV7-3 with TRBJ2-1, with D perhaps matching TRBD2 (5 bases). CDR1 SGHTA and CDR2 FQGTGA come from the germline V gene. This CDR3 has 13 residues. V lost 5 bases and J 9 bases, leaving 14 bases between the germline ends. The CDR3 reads CASSPFEGPEQFF. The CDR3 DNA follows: TGTGCCAGCAGCCCTTTTGAGGGTCCTGAGCAGTTCTTC.

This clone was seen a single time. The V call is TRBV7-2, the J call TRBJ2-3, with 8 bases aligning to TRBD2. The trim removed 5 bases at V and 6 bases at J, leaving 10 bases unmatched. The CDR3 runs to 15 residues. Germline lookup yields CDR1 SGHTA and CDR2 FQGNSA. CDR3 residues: CASSTTSGLADTQYF. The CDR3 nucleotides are TGTGCCAGCAGCACCACTAGCGGACTGGCGGATACGCAGTATTTT.

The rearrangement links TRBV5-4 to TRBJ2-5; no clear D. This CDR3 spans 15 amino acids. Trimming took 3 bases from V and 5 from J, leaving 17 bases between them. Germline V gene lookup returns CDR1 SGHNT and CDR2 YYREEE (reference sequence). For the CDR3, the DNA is TGTGCCAGCAGCTCCCCTATCGCGGAGAGGGAGACCCAGTACTTC. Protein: CASSSPIAERETQYF.

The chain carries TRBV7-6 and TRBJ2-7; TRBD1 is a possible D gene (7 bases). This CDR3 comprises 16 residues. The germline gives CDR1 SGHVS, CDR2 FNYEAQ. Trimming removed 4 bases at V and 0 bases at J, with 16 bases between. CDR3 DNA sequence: TGTGCCAGCAGCTCTACTGACAGGGAGGTCTCCTACGAGCAGTACTTC. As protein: CASSSTDREVSYEQYF.

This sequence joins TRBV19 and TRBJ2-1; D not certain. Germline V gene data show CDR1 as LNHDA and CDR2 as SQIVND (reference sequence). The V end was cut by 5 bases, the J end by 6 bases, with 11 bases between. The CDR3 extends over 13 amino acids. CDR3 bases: TGTGCCAGTAGTGCCATACCGAGCAATGAGCAGTTCTTC. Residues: CASSAIPSNEQFF.

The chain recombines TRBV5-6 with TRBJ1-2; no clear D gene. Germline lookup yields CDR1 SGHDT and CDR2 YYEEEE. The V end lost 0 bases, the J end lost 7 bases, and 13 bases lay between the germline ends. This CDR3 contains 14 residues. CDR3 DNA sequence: TGTGCCAGCAGCTTGGAAGAGGGTGTGCTTGGCTACACCTTC. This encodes CASSLEEGVLGYTF.

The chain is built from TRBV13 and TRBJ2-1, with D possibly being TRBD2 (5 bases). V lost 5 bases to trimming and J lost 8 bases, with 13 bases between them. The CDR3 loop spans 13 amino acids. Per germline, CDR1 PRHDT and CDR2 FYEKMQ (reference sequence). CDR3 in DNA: TGTGCCAGCAGCCAAAGTATCGGGGATGAGCAGTTCTTC. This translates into CASSQSIGDEQFF.

The CDR3 loop is CASSSWSGPSYEQYF. CDR3 sequence (DNA): TGTGCCAGCAGTTCGTGGAGCGGTCCCTCCTACGAGCAGTACTTC. The rearrangement links TRBV28 to TRBJ2-7; a weak D match, TRBD2 (5 bases). CDR3 length: 15 amino acids. Germline CDR1 reads MDHEN; CDR2 reads SYDVKM. V was cut by 4 bases and J by 0 bases, with 13 bases left in between.

Here the CDR3 reads CASSSDTDTQYF. The CDR3 nucleotides are TGCGCCAGCAGCTCCGACACAGATACGCAGTATTTT. The V call is TRBV5-1, the J call TRBJ2-3; D not certain. Trimming stripped 3 bases from V and 2 bases from J, with 4 bases between. The germline CDR1 and CDR2 sequences are SGHRS and YFSETQ. The CDR3 spans 12 residues.

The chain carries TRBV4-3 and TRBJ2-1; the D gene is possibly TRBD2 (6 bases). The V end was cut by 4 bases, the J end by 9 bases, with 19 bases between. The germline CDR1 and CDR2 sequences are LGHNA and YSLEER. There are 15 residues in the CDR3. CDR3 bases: TGCGCCAGCAGCCCCTCGGGCGAGACTAGTCTTGAGCAGTTCTTC. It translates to CASSPSGETSLEQFF.

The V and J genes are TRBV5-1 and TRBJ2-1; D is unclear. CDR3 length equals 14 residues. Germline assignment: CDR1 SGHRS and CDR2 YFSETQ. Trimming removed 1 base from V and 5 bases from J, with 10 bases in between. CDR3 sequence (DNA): TGCGCCAGCAGCTTGACCTCGACCCACAATGAGCAGTTCTTC. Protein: CASSLTSTHNEQFF.

CDR3 loop: CASSTVRVSKSSYEQYF. The CDR3 coding sequence is TGTGCCAGCAGCACCGTAAGGGTCAGTAAAAGCTCCTACGAGCAGTACTTC. The V and J genes are TRBV11-3 and TRBJ2-7; D not certain. V was clipped by 5 bases and J by 0 bases, with 20 bases between them. Germline V gives CDR1 SGHNT, CDR2 YENEEA. The CDR3 length is 17 residues. The whole variable domain, remainder taken from reference TRBV11-3 and TRBJ2-7, is EAGVVQSPRYKIIEKKQPVAFWCNPISGHNTLYWYLQNLGQGPELLIRYENEEAVDDSQLPKDRFSAERLKGVDSTLKIQPAELGDSAVYLCASSTVRVSKSSYEQYFGPGTRLTVT.

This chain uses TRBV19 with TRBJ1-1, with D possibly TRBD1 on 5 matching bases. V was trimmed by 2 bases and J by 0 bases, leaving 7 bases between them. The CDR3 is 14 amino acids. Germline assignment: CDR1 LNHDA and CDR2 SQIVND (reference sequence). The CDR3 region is CASSIQGLNTEAFF. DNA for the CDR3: TGTGCCAGTAGTATACAGGGTCTGAACACTGAAGCTTTCTTT.

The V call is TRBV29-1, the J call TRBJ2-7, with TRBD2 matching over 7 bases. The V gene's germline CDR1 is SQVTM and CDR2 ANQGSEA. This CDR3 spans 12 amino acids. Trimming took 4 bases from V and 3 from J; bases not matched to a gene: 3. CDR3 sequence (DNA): TGCAGCGTTGCGGGGAGGGACTACGAGCAGTACTTC. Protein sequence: CSVAGRDYEQYF.

Written as DNA, the CDR3 is TGCGCCAGCAGCTTGGCCCCCAATCAGCCCCAGCATTTT. Translating it yields CASSLAPNQPQHF. The chain couples TRBV5-1 to TRBJ1-5, with no clear D. Germline assignment: CDR1 SGHRS and CDR2 YFSETQ. CDR3 length: 13 residues. V dropped 0 bases and J dropped 3 bases, with 4 bases sitting between them.

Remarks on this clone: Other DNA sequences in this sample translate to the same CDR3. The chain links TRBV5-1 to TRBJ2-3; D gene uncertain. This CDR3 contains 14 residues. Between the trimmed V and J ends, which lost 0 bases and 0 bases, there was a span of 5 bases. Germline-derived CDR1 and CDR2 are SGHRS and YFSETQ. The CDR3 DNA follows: TGCGCCAGCAGCTTGGAAAGGAGCACAGATACGCAGTATTTT. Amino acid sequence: CASSLERSTDTQYF.

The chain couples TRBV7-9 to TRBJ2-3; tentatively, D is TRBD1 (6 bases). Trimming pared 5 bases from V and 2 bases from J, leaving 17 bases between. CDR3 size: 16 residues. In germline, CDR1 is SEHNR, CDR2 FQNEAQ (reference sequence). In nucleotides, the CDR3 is TGTGCCAGCAGCCCCTGGACAGAACTACCCACAGATACGCAGTATTTT. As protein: CASSPWTELPTDTQYF.

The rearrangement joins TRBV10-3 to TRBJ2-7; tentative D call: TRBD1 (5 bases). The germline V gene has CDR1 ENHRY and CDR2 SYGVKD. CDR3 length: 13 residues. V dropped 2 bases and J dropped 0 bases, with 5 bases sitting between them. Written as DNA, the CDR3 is TGTGCCATCAGTGAGGACAGCTCCTACGAGCAGTACTTC. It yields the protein CAISEDSSYEQYF.

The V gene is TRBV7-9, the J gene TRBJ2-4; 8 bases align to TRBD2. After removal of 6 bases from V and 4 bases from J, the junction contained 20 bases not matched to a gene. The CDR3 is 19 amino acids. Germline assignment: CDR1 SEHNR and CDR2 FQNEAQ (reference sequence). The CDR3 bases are TGTGCCAGCAGTTCCCCACTAGCGGAGTACTCAAAGGCGAAAAACATTCAGTACTTC. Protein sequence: CASSSPLAEYSKAKNIQYF.

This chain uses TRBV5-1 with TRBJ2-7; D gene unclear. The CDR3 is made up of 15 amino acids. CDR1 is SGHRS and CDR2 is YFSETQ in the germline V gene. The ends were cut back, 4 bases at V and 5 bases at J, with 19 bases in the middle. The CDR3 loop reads CASSTAVSPADEQYF. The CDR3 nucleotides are TGCGCCAGCAGCACCGCGGTATCACCCGCCGACGAGCAGTACTTC.

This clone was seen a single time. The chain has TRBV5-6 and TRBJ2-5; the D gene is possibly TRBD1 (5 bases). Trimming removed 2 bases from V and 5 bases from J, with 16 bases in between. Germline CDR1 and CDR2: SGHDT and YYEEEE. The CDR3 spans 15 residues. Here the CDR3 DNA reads TGTGCCAGCAGCTTAAGGGGCGACGGTTTGGAGACCCAGTACTTC. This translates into CASSLRGDGLETQYF. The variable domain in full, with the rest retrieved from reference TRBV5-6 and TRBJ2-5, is DAGVTQSPTHLIKTRGQQVTLRCSPKSGHDTVSWYQQALGQGPQFIFQYYEEEERQRGNFPDRFSGHQFPNYSSELNVNALLLGDSALYLCASSLRGDGLETQYFGPGTRLLVL.

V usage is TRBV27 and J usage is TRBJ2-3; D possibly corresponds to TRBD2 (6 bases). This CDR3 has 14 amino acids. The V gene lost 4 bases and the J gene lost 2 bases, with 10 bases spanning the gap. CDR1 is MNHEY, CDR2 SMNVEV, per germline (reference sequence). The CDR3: CASSSGAFTDTQYF. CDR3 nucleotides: TGTGCCAGCAGTTCGGGAGCCTTCACAGATACGCAGTATTTT.

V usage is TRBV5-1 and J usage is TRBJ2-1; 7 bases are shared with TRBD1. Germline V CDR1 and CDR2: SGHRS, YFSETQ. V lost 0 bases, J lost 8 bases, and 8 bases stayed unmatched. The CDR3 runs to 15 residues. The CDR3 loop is CASSLAGQGVDEQFF. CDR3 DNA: TGCGCCAGCAGCTTGGCAGGTCAGGGGGTGGATGAGCAGTTCTTC.

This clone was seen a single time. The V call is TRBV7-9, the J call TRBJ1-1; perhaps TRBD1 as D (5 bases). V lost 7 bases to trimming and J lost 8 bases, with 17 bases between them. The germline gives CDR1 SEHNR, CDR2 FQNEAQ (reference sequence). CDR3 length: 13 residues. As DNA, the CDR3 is TGTGCCAGCAATGGAGGCGAATGGGGCGAAGCTTTCTTT. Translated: CASNGGEWGEAFF.

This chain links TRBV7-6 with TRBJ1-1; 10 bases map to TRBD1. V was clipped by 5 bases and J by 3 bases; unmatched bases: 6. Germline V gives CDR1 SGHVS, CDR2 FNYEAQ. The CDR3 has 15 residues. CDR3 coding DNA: TGTGCCAGCAGCGGACCCGGGACAGGGGACACTGAAGCTTTCTTT. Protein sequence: CASSGPGTGDTEAFF.

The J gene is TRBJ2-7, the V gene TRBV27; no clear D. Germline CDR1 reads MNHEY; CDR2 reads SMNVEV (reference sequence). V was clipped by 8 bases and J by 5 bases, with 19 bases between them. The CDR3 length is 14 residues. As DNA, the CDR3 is TGTGCCAGCCAACCCGGCGGCCTGTCCCACGAGCAGTACTTC. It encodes CASQPGGLSHEQYF.

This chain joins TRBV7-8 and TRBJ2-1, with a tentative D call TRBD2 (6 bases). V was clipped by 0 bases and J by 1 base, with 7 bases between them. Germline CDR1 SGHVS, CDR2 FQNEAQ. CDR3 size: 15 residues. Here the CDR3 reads CASSLAEGSYNEQFF. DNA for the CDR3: TGTGCCAGCAGCTTAGCGGAGGGATCCTACAATGAGCAGTTCTTC. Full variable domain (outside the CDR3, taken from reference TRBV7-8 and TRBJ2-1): GAGVSQSPRYKVAKRGQDVALRCDPISGHVSLFWYQQALGQGPEFLTYFQNEAQLDKSGLPSDRFFAERPEGSVSTLKIQRTQQEDSAVYLCASSLAEGSYNEQFFGPGTRLTVL.

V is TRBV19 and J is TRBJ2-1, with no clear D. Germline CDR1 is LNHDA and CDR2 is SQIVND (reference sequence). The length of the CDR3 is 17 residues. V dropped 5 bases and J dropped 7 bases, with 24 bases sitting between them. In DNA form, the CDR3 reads TGTGCCAGTAGTCCCCCCGGACGGGCAAAGGTGAAGAATGAGCAGTTCTTC. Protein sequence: CASSPPGRAKVKNEQFF.